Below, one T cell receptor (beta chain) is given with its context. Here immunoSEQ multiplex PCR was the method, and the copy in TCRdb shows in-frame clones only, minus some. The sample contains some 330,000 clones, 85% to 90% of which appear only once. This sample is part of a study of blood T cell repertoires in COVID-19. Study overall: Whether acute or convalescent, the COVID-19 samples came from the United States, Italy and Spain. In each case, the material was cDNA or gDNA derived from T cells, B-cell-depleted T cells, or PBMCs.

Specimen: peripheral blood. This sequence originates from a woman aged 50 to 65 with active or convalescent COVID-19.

The CDR3, as DNA: TGTGCTAGTGGCCCTGGGGGTGCAGGGGGGAACACTGAAGCTTTCTTT. As protein: CASGPGGAGGNTEAFF. The rearrangement joins TRBV12-5 to TRBJ1-1; 7 bases are a match to TRBD1. The V and J ends lost 6 bases and 1 base, in that order; junction bases with no gene match: 11. CDR1 LGHNT and CDR2 FRNRAP come from the germline V gene. CDR3 length: 16 amino acids.